This is a list of T cell receptor beta chains from one sample in a study of Ad26.COV2.S vaccination and SARS-CoV-2 variants. The data were produced by immunoSEQ multiplex PCR, yet TCRdb's version contains in-frame clones alone and is incomplete. Of roughly 410,000 clones listed, roughly 85% were seen once; the top ten hold nearly 7.5%. The starting material was peripheral blood, obtained in a trial of Ad26.COV2.S vaccine versus placebo. All receptors come from a person aged 18-60 years who received the Ad26.COV2.S COVID-19 vaccine or a placebo. Each CDR3 is given with its conserved first and last residue. D genes are given only for firm matches. The size of a clone is reported for some rows only, either as once, few or many, or as a class for expanded clones.

TRBJ1-2 | . | TRBV3-1/TRBV3-2 | TRBD1 | CASSLAGTGDGGYTF | TGTGCCAGCAGCCTCGCCGGGACAGGGGACGGAGGCTACACCTTC
TRBJ1-2 | . | TRBV13 | . | CASSPIFPGYGYTF | TGTGCCAGCAGCCCTATCTTCCCTGGCTATGGCTACACCTTC
TRBJ2-6 | . | TRBV28 | . | CASSYWAYSGANVLTF | TGTGCCAGCAGTTACTGGGCTTACTCTGGGGCCAACGTCCTGACTTTC
TRBJ2-2 | . | TRBV7-9 | . | CASSFTAGPNTGELFF | TGTGCCAGCAGCTTTACGGCGGGACCTAACACCGGGGAGCTGTTTTTT
TRBJ2-6 | . | TRBV11-1 | . | CASSLTVSGANVLTF | TGTGCCAGCAGCTTAACAGTCTCTGGGGCCAACGTCCTGACTTTC
TRBJ1-2 | . | TRBV6-2/TRBV6-3 | . | CASSYHREGYTF | TGTGCCAGCAGTTACCACAGGGAGGGCTACACCTTC
TRBJ1-4 | . | TRBV5-5 | . | CASSQMRGRNEKLFF | TGTGCCAGCAGTCAGATGCGGGGGAGGAATGAAAAACTGTTTTTT
TRBJ2-7 | . | TRBV6-5 | TRBD1 | CASSLRDRPHEQYF | TGTGCCAGCAGTCTCCGGGACAGACCCCACGAGCAGTACTTC
TRBJ1-5 | . | TRBV7-2 | . | CASSMRSGVNQPQHF | TGTGCCAGCAGCATGCGATCAGGCGTCAATCAGCCCCAGCATTTT
TRBJ2-1 | . | TRBV10-2 | . | CASSAFSPREQFF | TGCGCCAGCAGTGCCTTCTCTCCGAGGGAGCAGTTCTTC
TRBJ2-2 | . | TRBV5-4 | . | CASSLRLGDTGELFF | TGTGCCAGCAGCTTGAGGCTCGGGGACACCGGGGAGCTGTTTTTT
TRBJ2-7 | . | TRBV30 | . | CAWSETGTIYEQYF | TGTGCCTGGAGTGAGACAGGTACGATCTACGAGCAGTACTTC
TRBJ2-6 | few | TRBV6-4 | . | CASSKEGSGANVLTF | TGTGCCAGCAGTAAAGAGGGTTCTGGGGCCAACGTCCTGACTTTC
TRBJ2-5 | . | TRBV7-9 | TRBD1 | CASSPRQGSVQETQYF | TGTGCCAGCAGCCCTCGACAGGGGAGCGTCCAAGAGACCCAGTACTTC
TRBJ1-2 | . | TRBV2 | TRBD1 | CASSDRGPYGYTF | TGTGCCAGCAGTGACAGGGGGCCCTATGGCTACACCTTC
TRBJ2-3 | once | TRBV7-2 | . | CASSRDVPEDTQYF | TGTGCCAGCAGCCGTGACGTTCCCGAGGATACGCAGTATTTT
TRBJ2-3 | . | TRBV9 | TRBD2 | CASSSLSGGETGTQYF | TGTGCCAGCAGCTCCCTTAGCGGGGGGGAGACGGGTACGCAGTATTTT
TRBJ1-4 | . | TRBV5-1 | . | CASVETGTAEKLFF | TGCGCCAGCGTCGAAACAGGGACCGCTGAAAAACTGTTTTTT
TRBJ2-2 | few | TRBV10-1 | . | CASSDFESAGELFF | TGCGCCAGCAGTGACTTCGAGTCTGCTGGGGAGCTGTTTTTT
TRBJ2-5 | . | TRBV2 | . | CATQGFWKETQYF | TGTGCCACCCAGGGTTTTTGGAAGGAGACCCAGTACTTC
TRBJ2-1 | . | TRBV5-1 | TRBD2 | CASSETSGSNEQFF | TGCGCCAGCAGCGAGACTAGCGGGAGTAATGAGCAGTTCTTC
TRBJ2-7 | . | TRBV27 | . | CASSFVSKGPPNEQYF | TGTGCCAGCAGTTTCGTTTCCAAGGGGCCCCCCAACGAGCAGTACTTC
TRBJ2-2 | . | TRBV3-1/TRBV3-2 | . | CASSQVRQVNTGELFF | TGTGCCAGCAGCCAAGTCCGACAGGTGAACACCGGGGAGCTGTTTTTT
TRBJ2-7 | once | TRBV5-1 | . | CASSLLGGTAYYEQYF | TGCGCCAGCAGCTTACTTGGCGGGACCGCCTACTACGAGCAGTACTTC